This entry concerns a single TCR beta chain. Deletions cut 0 bases from V and 4 bases from J, with 12 bases between. The CDR3 has 15 amino acids. Germline V gives CDR1 SGHNT, CDR2 YYREEE (reference sequence). Data came from immunoSEQ multiplex PCR; TCRdb stores just in-frame clones and leaves some out. The sample has 65,000 to 100,000 clones, roughly 80% seen once. These data come from a study of radiotherapy plus CTLA-4 blockade in lung cancer. The starting material was peripheral blood, obtained from a patient treated with radiotherapy plus ipilimumab. The origin of this receptor is a human donor with non-small cell lung cancer who had stable disease on radiotherapy plus ipilimumab. The chain uses TRBV5-4 and TRBJ2-3; D is unclear. This chain's CDR3 is CASSLASRGADTQYF. CDR3 in DNA: TGTGCCAGCAGCTTGGCATCTAGAGGCGCAGATACGCAGTATTTT.